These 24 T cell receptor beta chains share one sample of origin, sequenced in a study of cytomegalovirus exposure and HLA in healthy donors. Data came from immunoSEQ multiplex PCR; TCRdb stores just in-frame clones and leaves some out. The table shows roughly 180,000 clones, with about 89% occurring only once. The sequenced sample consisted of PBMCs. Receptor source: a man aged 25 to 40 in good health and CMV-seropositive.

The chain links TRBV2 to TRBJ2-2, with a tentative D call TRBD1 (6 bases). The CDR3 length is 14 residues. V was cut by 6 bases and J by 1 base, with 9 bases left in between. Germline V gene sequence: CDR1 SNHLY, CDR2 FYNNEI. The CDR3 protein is CASRMGQNTGELFF. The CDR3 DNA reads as TGTGCCAGCAGGATGGGACAGAACACCGGGGAGCTGTTTTTT.

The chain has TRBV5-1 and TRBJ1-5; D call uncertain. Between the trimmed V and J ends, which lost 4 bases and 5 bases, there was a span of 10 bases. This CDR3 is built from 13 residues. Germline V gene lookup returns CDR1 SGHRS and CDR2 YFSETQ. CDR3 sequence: CASSPGIDQPQHF. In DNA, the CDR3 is TGCGCCAGCAGCCCCGGGATTGATCAGCCCCAGCATTTT.

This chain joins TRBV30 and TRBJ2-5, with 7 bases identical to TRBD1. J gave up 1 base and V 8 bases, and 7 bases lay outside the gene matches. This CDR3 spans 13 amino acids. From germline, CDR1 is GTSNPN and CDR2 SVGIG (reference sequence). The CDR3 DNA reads TGTGCCCGCCGACAGGGCCCCCAAGAGACCCAGTACTTC. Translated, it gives CARRQGPQETQYF.

CDR3 sequence: CASSLRRANYGYTF. CDR3 DNA sequence: TGTGCCAGCAGCTTAAGGCGGGCTAACTATGGCTACACCTTC. The rearrangement links TRBV7-9 to TRBJ1-2; D not certain. V was trimmed by 2 bases and J by 0 bases, leaving 7 bases between them. CDR1 is SEHNR and CDR2 is FQNEAQ in the germline V gene (reference sequence). CDR3 length equals 14 residues.

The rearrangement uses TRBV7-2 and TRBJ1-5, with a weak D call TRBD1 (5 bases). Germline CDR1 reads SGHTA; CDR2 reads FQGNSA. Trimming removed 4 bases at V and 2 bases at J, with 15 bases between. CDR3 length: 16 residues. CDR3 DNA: TGTGCCAGCAGCTCCGTGTCCGGAGGGGGCAATCAGCCCCAGCATTTT. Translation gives CASSSVSGGGNQPQHF.

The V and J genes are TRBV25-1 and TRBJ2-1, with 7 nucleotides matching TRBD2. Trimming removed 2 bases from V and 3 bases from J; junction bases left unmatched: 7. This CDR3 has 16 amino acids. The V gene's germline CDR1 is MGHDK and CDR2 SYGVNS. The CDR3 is CASSEPAAGVYNEQFF. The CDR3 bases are TGTGCCAGCAGTGAACCGGCGGCGGGGGTCTACAATGAGCAGTTCTTC.

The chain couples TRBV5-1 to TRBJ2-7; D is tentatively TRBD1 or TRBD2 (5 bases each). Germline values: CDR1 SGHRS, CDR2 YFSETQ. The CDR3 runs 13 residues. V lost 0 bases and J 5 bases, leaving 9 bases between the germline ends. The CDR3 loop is CASSLGGGNEQYF. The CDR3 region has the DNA TGCGCCAGCAGCTTGGGTGGGGGAAACGAGCAGTACTTC.

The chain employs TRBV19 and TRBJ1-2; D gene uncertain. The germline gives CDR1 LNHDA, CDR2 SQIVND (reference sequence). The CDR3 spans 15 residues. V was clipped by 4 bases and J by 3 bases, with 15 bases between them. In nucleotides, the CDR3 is TGTGCCAGTAGTACCCGAGAGGGCCGGGACTATGGCTACACCTTC. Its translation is CASSTREGRDYGYTF.

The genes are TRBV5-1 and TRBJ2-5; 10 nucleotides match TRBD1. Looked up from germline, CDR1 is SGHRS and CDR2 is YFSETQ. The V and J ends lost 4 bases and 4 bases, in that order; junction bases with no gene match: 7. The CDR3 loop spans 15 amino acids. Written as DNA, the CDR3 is TGCGCCAGCAGCCGGGGACAGGGGACAACAGAGACCCAGTACTTC. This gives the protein CASSRGQGTTETQYF. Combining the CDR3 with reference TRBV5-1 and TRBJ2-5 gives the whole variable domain KAGVTQTPRYLIKTRGQQVTLSCSPISGHRSVSWYQQTPGQGLQFLFEYFSETQRNKGNFPGRFSGRQFSNSRSEMNVSTLELGDSALYLCASSRGQGTTETQYFGPGTRLLVL.

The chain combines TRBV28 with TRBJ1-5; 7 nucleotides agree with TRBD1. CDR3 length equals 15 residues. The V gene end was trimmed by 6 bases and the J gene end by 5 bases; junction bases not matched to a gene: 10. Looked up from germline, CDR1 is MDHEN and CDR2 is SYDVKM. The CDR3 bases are TGTGCCAGCAGGACCACCGGCAGGGGGGATCAGCCCCAGCATTTT. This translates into CASRTTGRGDQPQHF.

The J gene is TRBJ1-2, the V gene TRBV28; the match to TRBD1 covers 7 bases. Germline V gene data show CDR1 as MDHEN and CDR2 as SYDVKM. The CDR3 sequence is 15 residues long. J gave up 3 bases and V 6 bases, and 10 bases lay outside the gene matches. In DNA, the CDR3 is TGTGCCAGCAGCCGGACAGGAATCGGTGACTATGGCTACACCTTC. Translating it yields CASSRTGIGDYGYTF.

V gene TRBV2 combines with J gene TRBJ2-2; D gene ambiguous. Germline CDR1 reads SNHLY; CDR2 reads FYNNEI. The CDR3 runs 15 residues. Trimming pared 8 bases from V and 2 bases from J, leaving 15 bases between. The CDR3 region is CASGGMVRNTGELFF. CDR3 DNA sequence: TGTGCCAGCGGCGGTATGGTTAGAAACACCGGGGAGCTGTTTTTT.

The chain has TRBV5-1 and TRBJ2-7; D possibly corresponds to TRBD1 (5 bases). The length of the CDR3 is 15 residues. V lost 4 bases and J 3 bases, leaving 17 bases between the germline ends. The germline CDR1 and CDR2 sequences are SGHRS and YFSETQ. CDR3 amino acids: CASSPTPGSDYEQYF. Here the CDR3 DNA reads TGCGCCAGCAGCCCAACCCCAGGGTCCGACTACGAGCAGTACTTC.

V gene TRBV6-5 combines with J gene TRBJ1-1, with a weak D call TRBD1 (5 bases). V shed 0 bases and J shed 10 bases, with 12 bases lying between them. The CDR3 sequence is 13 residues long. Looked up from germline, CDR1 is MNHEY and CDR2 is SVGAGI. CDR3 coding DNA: TGTGCCAGCAGTTACTCCAATCCGGGGGGAGCTTTCTTT. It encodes CASSYSNPGGAFF.

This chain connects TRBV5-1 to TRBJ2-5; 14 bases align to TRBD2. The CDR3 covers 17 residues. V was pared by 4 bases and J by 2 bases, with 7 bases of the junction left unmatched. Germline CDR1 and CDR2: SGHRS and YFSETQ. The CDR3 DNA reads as TGCGCCAGCAGCCCACGGACTAGCGGGAGGTCACAAGAGACCCAGTACTTC. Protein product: CASSPRTSGRSQETQYF.

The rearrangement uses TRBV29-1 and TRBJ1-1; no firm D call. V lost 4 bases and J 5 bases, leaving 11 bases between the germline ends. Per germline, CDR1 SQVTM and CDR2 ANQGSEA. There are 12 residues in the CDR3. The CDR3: CSVVKTGTEAFF. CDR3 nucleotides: TGCAGCGTTGTGAAGACGGGGACTGAAGCTTTCTTT.

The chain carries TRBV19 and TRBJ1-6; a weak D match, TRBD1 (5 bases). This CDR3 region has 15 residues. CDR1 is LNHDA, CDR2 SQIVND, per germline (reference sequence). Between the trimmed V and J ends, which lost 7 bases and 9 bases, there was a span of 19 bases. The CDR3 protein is CASTFAAGSGSPLHF. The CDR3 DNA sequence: TGTGCCAGTACCTTTGCGGCAGGGTCGGGTTCACCCCTCCACTTT.

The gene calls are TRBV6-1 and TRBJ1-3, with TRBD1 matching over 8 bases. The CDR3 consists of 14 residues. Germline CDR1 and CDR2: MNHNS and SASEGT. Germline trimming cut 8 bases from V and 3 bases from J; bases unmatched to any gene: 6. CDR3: CASVTGGYGNTIYF. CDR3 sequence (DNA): TGTGCCAGCGTAACAGGGGGTTATGGAAACACCATATATTTT.

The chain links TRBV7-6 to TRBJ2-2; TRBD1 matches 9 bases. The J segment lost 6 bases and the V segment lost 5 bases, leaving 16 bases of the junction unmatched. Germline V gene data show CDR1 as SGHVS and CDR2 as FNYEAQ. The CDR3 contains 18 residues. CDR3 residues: CASSPGVRDREKSGELFF. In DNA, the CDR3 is TGTGCCAGCAGCCCGGGCGTCCGGGACAGGGAAAAGTCCGGGGAGCTGTTTTTT.

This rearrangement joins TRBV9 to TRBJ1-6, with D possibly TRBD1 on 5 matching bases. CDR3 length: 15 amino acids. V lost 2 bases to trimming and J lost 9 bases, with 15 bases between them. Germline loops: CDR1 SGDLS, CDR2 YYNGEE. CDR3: CASSVGGESISPLHF. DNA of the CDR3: TGTGCCAGCAGCGTCGGGGGGGAATCCATTTCACCCCTCCACTTT.

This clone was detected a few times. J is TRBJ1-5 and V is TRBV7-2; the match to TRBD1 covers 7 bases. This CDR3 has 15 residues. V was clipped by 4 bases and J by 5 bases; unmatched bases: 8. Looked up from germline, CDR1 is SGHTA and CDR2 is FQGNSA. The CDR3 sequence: CASSSGDSDYQPQHF. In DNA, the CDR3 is TGTGCCAGCAGCTCCGGGGACAGCGATTATCAGCCCCAGCATTTT.

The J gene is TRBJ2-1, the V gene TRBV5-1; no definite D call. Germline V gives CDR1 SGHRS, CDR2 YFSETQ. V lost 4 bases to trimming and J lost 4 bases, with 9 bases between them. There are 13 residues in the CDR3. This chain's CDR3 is CASSNTGYNEQFF. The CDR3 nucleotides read TGCGCCAGCAGCAACACTGGTTACAATGAGCAGTTCTTC.

Written as DNA, the CDR3 is TGCAGCGTTCCACTTTCAGGGGAACGTGGTCATGAGCAGTTCTTC. It codes for CSVPLSGERGHEQFF. V gene TRBV29-1 combines with J gene TRBJ2-1; D may be TRBD1 (6 bases). The CDR3 loop spans 15 amino acids. V dropped 5 bases and J dropped 8 bases, with 22 bases sitting between them. The germline V gene encodes CDR1 SQVTM and CDR2 ANQGSEA.

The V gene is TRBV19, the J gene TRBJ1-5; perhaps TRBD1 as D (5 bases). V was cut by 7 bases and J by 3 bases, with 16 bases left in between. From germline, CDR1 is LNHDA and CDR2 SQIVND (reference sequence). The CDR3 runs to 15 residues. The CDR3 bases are TGTGCCAGTACCATGGGGACCTTCGTCAATCAGCCCCAGCATTTT. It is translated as CASTMGTFVNQPQHF.